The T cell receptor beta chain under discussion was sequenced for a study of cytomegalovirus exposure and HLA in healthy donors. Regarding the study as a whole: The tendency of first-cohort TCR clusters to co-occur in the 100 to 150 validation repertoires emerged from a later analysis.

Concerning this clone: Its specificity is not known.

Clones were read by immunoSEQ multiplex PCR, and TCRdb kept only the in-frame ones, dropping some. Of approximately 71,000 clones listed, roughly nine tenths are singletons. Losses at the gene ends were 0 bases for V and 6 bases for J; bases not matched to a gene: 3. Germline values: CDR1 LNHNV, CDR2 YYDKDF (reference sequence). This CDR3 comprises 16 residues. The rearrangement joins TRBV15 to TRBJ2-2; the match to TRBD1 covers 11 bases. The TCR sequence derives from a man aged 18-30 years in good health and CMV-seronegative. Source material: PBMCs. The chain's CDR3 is CATSRDGTGGPGELFF. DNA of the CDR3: TGTGCCACCAGCAGAGACGGGACAGGGGGTCCCGGGGAGCTGTTTTTT.